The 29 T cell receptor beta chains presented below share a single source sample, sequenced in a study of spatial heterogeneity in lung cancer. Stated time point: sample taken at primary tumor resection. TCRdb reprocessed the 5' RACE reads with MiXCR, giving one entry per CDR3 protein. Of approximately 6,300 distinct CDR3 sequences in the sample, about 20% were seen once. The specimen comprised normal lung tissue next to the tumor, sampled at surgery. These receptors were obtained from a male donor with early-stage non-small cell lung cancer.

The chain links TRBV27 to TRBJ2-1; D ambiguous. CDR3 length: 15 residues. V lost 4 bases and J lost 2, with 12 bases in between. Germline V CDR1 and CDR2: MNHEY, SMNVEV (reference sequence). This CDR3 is CASSYRLGTYNEQFF. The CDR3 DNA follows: TGTGCCAGCAGTTACCGGTTGGGGACCTACAATGAGCAGTTCTTC.

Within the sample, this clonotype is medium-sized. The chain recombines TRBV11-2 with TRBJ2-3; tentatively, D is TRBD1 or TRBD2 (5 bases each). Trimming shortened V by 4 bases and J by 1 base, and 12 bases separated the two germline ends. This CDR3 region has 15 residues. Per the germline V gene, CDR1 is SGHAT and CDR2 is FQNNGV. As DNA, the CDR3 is TGTGCCAGCAGCTACGGGACCCCGGGCACAGATACGCAGTATTTT. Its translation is CASSYGTPGTDTQYF.

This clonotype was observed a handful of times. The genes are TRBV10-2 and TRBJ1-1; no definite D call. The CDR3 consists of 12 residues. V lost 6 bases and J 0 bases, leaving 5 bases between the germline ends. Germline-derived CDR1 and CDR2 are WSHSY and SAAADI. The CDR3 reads CASRSMNTEAFF. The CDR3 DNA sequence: TGCGCCAGCAGGTCCATGAACACTGAAGCTTTCTTT.

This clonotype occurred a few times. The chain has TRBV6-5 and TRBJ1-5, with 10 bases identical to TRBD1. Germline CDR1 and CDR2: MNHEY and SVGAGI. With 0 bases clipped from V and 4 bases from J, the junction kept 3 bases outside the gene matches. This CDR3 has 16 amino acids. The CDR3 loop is CASSYSRDRGNQPQHF. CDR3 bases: TGTGCCAGCAGTTACTCCCGGGACAGGGGAAATCAGCCCCAGCATTTT.

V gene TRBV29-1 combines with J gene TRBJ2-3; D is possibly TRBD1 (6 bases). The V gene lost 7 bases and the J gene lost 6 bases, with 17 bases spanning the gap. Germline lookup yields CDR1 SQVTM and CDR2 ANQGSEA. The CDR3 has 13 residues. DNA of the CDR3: TGCAGCGGCTCGCAGGGGTTTCGGGATACGCAGTATTTT. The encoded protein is CSGSQGFRDTQYF.

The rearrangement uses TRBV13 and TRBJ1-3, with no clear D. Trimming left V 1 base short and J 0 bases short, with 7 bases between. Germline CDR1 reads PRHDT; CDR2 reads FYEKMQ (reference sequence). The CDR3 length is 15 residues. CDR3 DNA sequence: TGTGCCAGCAGCTTAGAGAGGTACTCTGGAAACACCATATATTTT. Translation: CASSLERYSGNTIYF.

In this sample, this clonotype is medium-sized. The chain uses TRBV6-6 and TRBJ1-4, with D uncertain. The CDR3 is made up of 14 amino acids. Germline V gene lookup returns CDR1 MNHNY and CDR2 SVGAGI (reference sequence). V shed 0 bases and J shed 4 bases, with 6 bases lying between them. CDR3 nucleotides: TGTGCCAGCAGTTACTCATCCCGTAATGAAAAACTGTTTTTT. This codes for CASSYSSRNEKLFF.

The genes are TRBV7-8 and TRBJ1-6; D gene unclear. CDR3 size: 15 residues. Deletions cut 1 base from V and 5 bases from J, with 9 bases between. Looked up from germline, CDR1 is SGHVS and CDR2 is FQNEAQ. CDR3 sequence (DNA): TGTGCCAGCAGCTTAGTTCAGACTAATAATTCACCCCTCCACTTT. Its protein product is CASSLVQTNNSPLHF.

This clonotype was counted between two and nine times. The CDR3 here is CATSVGSTGELFF. DNA for the CDR3: TGTGCCACCTCCGTAGGGAGCACCGGGGAGCTGTTTTTT. This chain links TRBV2 with TRBJ2-2; TRBD2 is a possible D gene (5 bases). The CDR3 has 13 residues. V was cut by 10 bases and J by 4 bases, with 13 bases left in between. Germline V gene sequence: CDR1 SNHLY, CDR2 FYNNEI.

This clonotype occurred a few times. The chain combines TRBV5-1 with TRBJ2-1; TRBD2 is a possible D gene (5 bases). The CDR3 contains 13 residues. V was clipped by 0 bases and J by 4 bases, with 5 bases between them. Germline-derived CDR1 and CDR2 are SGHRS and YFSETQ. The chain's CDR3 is CASSLGGYNEQFF. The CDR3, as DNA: TGCGCCAGCAGCTTGGGAGGGTACAATGAGCAGTTCTTC. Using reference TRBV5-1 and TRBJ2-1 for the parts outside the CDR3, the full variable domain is KAGVTQTPRYLIKTRGQQVTLSCSPISGHRSVSWYQQTPGQGLQFLFEYFSETQRNKGNFPGRFSGRQFSNSRSEMNVSTLELGDSALYLCASSLGGYNEQFFGPGTRLTVL.

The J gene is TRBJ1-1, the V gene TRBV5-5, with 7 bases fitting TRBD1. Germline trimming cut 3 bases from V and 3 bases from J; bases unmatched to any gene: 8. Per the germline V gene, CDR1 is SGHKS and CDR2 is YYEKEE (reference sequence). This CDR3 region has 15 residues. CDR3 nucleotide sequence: TGTGCCAGCAGCTCCCCGGGCCAGGGGGACACTGAAGCTTTCTTT. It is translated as CASSSPGQGDTEAFF.

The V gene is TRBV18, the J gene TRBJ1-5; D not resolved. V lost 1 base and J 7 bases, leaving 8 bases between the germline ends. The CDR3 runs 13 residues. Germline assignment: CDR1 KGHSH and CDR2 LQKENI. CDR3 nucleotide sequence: TGTGCCAGCTCACCACAGGGTTACCAGCCCCAGCATTTT. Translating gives CASSPQGYQPQHF.

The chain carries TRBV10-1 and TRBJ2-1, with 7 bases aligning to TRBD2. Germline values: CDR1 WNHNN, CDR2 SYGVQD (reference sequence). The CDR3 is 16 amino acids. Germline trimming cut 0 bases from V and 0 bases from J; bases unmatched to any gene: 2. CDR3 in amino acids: CASSESGGSSYNEQFF. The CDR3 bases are TGCGCCAGCAGTGAGTCTGGCGGGAGCTCCTACAATGAGCAGTTCTTC.

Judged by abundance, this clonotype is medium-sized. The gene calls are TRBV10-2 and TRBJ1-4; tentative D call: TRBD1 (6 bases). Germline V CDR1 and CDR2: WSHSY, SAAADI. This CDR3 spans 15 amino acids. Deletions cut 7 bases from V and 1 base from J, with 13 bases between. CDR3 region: CASKKGGGTNEKLFF. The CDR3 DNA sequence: TGCGCCAGCAAGAAGGGGGGAGGAACTAATGAAAAACTGTTTTTT.

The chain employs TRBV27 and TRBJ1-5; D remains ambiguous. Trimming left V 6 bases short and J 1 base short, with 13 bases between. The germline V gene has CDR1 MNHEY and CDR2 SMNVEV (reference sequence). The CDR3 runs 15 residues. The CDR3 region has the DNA TGTGCCAGCAGCTTGGTAAGATCGAGCAATCAGCCCCAGCATTTT. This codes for CASSLVRSSNQPQHF.

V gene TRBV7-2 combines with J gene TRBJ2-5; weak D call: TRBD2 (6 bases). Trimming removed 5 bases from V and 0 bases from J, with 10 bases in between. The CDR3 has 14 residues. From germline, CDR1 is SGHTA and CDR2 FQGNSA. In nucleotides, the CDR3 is TGTGCCAGCAGCCTTAGCGGTTACCAAGAGACCCAGTACTTC. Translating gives CASSLSGYQETQYF.

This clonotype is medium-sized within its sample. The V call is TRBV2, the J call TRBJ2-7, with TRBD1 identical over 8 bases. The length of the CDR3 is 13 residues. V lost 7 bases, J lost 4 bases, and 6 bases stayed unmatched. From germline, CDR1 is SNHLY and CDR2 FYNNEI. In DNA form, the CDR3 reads TGTGCCAGCATGGGGACAGGTACTTACGAGCAGTACTTC. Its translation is CASMGTGTYEQYF.

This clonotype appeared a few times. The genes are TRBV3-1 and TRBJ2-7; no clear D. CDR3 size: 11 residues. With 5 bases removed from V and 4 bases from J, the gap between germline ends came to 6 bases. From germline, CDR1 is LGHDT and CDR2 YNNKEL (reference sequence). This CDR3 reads CASSDRYEQYF. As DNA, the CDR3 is TGTGCCAGCAGCGACCGTTACGAGCAGTACTTC.

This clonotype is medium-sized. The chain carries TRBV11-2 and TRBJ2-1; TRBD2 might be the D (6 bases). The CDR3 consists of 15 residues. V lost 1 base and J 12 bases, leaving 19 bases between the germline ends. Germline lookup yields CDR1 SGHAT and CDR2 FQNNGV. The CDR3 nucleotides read TGTGCCAGCAGCTTAGCGGGAGAGGTTTGGGCGGGGCAGTTCTTC. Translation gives CASSLAGEVWAGQFF.

This CDR3 is CASSQDQGTGGYTF. As DNA, the CDR3 is TGTGCCAGCAGCCAAGATCAAGGGACAGGGGGCTACACCTTC. The V call is TRBV3-1, the J call TRBJ1-2; 9 positions match TRBD1. Germline V gives CDR1 LGHDT, CDR2 YNNKEL (reference sequence). The V segment lost 0 bases and the J segment 8 bases; nucleotides outside the gene matches: 4. This CDR3 is 14 amino acids long.

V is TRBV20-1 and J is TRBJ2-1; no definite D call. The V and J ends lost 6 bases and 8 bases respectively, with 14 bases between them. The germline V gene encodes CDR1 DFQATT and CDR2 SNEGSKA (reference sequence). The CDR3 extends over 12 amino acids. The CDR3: CSAPVKLDEQFF. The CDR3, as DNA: TGCAGTGCCCCTGTTAAACTCGATGAGCAGTTCTTC.

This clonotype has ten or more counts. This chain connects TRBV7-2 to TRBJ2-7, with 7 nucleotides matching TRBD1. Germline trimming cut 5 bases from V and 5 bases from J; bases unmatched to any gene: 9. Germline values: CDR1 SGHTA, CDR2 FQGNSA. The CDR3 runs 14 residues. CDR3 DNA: TGTGCCAGCAGCCCCCGACAGGGAATACACGAGCAGTACTTC. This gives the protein CASSPRQGIHEQYF.

Here the CDR3 DNA reads TGTGCCAGCAGCCCGAAGACAGGGGCCTTCTCTGGGGCCAACGTCCTGACTTTC. This sequence encodes CASSPKTGAFSGANVLTF. This sequence joins TRBV11-2 and TRBJ2-6; TRBD1 agrees at 8 bases. The germline V gene encodes CDR1 SGHAT and CDR2 FQNNGV. The CDR3 totals 18 residues. The V segment lost 5 bases and the J segment 0 bases; nucleotides outside the gene matches: 9. Variable domain in full (rest from reference TRBV11-2 and TRBJ2-6): EAGVAQSPRYKIIEKRQSVAFWCNPISGHATLYWYQQILGQGPKLLIQFQNNGVVDDSQLPKDRFSAERLKGVDSTLKIQPAKLEDSAVYLCASSPKTGAFSGANVLTFGAGSRLTVL.

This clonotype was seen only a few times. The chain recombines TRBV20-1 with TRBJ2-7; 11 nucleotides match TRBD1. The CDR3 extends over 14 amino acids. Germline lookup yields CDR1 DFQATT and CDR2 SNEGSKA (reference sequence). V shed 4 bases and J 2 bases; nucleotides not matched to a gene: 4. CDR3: CSAITDRGPYEQYF. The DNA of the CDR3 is TGCAGTGCTATCACGGACAGGGGGCCCTACGAGCAGTACTTC.

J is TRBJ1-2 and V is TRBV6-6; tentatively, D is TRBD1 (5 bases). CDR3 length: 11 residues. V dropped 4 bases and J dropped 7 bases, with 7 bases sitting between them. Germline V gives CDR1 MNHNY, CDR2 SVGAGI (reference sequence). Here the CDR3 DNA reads TGTGCCAGCAGTTGGGGGGGTGGCTACACCTTC. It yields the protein CASSWGGGYTF.

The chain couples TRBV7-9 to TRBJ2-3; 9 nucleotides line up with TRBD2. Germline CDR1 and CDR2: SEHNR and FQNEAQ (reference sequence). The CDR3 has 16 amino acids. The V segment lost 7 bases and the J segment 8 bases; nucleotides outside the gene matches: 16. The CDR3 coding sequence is TGTGCCAGCACCATCCAACTAGCGGGTGATCCAGGTACGCAGTATTTT. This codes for CASTIQLAGDPGTQYF.

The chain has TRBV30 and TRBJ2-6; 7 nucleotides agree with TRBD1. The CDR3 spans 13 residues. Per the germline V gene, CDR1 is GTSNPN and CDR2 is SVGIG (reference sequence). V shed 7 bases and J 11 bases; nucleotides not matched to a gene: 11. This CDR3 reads CAYTGVGFYVLTF. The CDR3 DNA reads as TGTGCCTATACAGGGGTAGGATTCTACGTCCTGACTTTC.

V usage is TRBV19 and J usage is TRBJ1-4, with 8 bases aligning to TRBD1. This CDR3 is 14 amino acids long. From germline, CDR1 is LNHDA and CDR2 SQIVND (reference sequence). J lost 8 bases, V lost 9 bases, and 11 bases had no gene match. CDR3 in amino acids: CASNLRTGREKLFF. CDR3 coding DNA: TGTGCCAGCAACCTCCGGACAGGGAGGGAAAAACTGTTTTTT.

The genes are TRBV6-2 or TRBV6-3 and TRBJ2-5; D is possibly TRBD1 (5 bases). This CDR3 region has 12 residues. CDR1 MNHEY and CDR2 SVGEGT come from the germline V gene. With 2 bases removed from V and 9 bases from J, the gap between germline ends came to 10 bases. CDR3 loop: CASSYVSGSQYF. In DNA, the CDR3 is TGTGCCAGCAGTTACGTCTCAGGGTCCCAGTACTTC.